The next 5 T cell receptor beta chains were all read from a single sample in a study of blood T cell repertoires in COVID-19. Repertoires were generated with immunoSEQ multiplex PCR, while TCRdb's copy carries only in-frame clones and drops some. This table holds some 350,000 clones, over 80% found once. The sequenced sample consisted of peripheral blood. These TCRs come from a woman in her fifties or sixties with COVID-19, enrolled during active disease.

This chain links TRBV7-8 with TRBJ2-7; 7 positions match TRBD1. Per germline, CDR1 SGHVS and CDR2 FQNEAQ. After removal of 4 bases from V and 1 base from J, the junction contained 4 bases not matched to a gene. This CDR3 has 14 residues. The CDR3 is CASSSGTASYEQYF. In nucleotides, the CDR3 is TGTGCCAGCAGCTCGGGGACAGCATCCTACGAGCAGTACTTC.

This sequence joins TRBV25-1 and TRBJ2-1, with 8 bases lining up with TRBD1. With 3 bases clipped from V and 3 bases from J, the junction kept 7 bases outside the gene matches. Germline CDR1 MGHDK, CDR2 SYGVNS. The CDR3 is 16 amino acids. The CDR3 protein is CASSDTHRGYYNEQFF. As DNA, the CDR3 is TGTGCCAGCAGTGACACCCACAGGGGGTACTACAATGAGCAGTTCTTC.

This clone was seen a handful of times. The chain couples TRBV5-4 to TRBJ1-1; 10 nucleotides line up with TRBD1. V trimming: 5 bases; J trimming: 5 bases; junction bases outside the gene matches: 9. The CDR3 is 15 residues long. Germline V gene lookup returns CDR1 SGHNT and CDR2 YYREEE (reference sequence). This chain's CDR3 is CASSSDRGSGTEAFF. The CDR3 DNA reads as TGTGCCAGCAGTTCGGACAGGGGGTCGGGTACTGAAGCTTTCTTT.

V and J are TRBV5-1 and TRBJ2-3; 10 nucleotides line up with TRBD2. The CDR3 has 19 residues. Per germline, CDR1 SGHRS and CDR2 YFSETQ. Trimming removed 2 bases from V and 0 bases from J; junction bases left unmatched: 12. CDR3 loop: CASSLRTSGQIPSTDTQYF. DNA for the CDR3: TGCGCCAGCAGCTTAAGGACTAGCGGCCAAATACCTAGCACAGATACGCAGTATTTT.

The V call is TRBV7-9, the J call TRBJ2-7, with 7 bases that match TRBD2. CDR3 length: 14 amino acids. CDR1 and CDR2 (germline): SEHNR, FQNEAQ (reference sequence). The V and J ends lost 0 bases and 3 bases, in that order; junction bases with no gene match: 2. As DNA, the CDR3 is TGTGCCAGCAGCTTAGCAGCGGGGAGCTACGAGCAGTACTTC. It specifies CASSLAAGSYEQYF.